This record concerns one TCR beta chain sequence. This clonotype has a handful of counts. Its antigen remains undetermined. No much larger clonotype is one base removed from it; base qualities were not supplied. TCRdb shows the sequencer as Illumina HiSeq 1500. TCRdb reprocessed the public reads (quality trimming at Q25 with fastp, clone calling with MiXCR) and kept in-frame beta chains. Rows with one shared CDR3 protein collapse into an entry with the most common genes and DNA. This sample comprises approximately 260,000 distinct CDR3 sequences, approximately 22% of them detected only once. About 21% of the sample lies in the top ten. This sample stems from a study of T cell repertoires in cytomegalovirus infection (dated by TCRdb to about 2019). General notes on the study: The peptide stimulations were aimed at well-studied HLA-B-restricted epitopes as well as recently identified HLA-C-restricted CMV epitopes, whose presentation resists viral immunomodulation. Donor HLA type was relevant to the analysis, as public TCR beta signatures indicated carriage of CMV infection together with the matching HLA type. The study at large found these results: Carriers of CMV infection plus the relevant HLA type were discriminated by the cumulative frequency of public TCR beta family members in the study cohort and in an independent approximately 360-donor cohort. In the ex vivo response, HLA-C-restricted CMV-specific TCR beta clonotypes were dominant, and in two of eight donors the single most frequent clonotype came from this HLA-C-restricted group.

The treatment or condition label, as the study defines it: in vitro stimulation with specific CMV peptide epitopes to enrich CMV-specific T cells. CDR1 and CDR2 are read off the germline V gene as MGHRA and YSYEKL. The CDR3 measures 15 amino acids from cysteine to phenylalanine. Left in the record is the CDR3 DNA by itself, 45 bases read in frame from the first base. At the junction V is shortened by 0 bases and J by 7 bases, with 10 bases in between. The receptor chain draws on TRBV4-1 and TRBJ1-6, with TRBD1 as a weak D call on 5 bases. The TCR comes from a human donor in good health (CMV status not recorded). Some clones in this sample may be carry-over from other donors' samples. The sequenced sample was cultured PBMCs, obtained from culture after CMV antigen stimulation. The CDR3 region has the sequence CASSQDTAGNSPLHF. The DNA sequence is as follows: TGCGCCAGCAGCCAAGATACGGCAGGGAATTCACCCCTCCACTTT.